These 29 T cell receptor beta chains originate from one sample sequenced in a study of cytomegalovirus exposure and HLA in healthy donors. With 60 Vbeta and 13 Jbeta primers, the PCR was carried out. Clones were sequenced by immunoSEQ multiplex PCR, and TCRdb holds only the in-frame ones, with some missing. The sample contains roughly 100,000 clones, 76% of which appear only once. The specimen sequenced was PBMCs. The receptors were gathered from a man aged 35-49 years in good health and CMV-seropositive.

The chain carries TRBV5-4 and TRBJ2-2, with TRBD2 identical over 7 bases. The CDR3 extends over 16 amino acids. The trim removed 0 bases at V and 2 bases at J, leaving 4 bases unmatched. The germline V gene encodes CDR1 SGHNT and CDR2 YYREEE (reference sequence). CDR3: CASSLGLAVNTGELFF. For the CDR3, the DNA is TGTGCCAGCAGCTTGGGCCTAGCGGTTAACACCGGGGAGCTGTTTTTT. The full variable domain, rest sourced from reference TRBV5-4 and TRBJ2-2, is ETGVTQSPTHLIKTRGQQVTLRCSSQSGHNTVSWYQQALGQGPQFIFQYYREEENGRGNFPPRFSGLQFPNYSSELNVNALELDDSALYLCASSLGLAVNTGELFFGEGSRLTVL.

The chain links TRBV2 to TRBJ2-7; 10 bases fit TRBD1. Trimming removed 6 bases from V and 3 bases from J; junction bases left unmatched: 11. From germline, CDR1 is SNHLY and CDR2 FYNNEI. The CDR3 consists of 16 residues. The CDR3 loop is CASRTWTGGPVYEQYF. CDR3 in DNA: TGTGCCAGCAGGACATGGACAGGGGGGCCCGTCTACGAGCAGTACTTC.

This sequence joins TRBV7-6 and TRBJ1-6; tentatively, D is TRBD1 (6 bases). Trimming removed 5 bases from V and 4 bases from J, with 9 bases in between. Per germline, CDR1 SGHVS and CDR2 FNYEAQ. The CDR3 length is 14 residues. CDR3 amino acids: CASSPGVYNSPLHF. The DNA for the CDR3 is TGTGCCAGCAGCCCAGGGGTTTATAATTCACCCCTCCACTTT.

CDR3 sequence: CASSQDDRGEGTDTQYF. The CDR3 DNA reads TGTGCCAGCAGTCAAGATGACAGGGGTGAGGGCACAGATACGCAGTATTTT. This rearrangement joins TRBV13 to TRBJ2-3; TRBD1 matches at 8 bases. The CDR3 loop spans 17 amino acids. Germline CDR1 is PRHDT and CDR2 is FYEKMQ (reference sequence). The V and J ends lost 6 bases and 1 base, in that order; junction bases with no gene match: 12. The full variable domain, its missing parts supplied by reference TRBV13 and TRBJ2-3, is AAGVIQSPRHLIKEKRETATLKCYPIPRHDTVYWYQQGPGQDPQFLISFYEKMQSDKGSIPDRFSAQQFSDYHSELNMSSLELGDSALYFCASSQDDRGEGTDTQYFGPGTRLTVL.

The chain recombines TRBV5-1 with TRBJ2-5; 14 bases line up with TRBD2. V dropped 4 bases and J dropped 5; count of bases not matched to a gene: 4. The CDR3 has 15 residues. Germline V gene sequence: CDR1 SGHRS, CDR2 YFSETQ. The CDR3 reads CASSKGLAGVETQYF. The DNA for the CDR3 is TGCGCCAGCAGCAAGGGACTAGCGGGAGTTGAGACCCAGTACTTC.

The chain combines TRBV28 with TRBJ1-4; 9 positions match TRBD1. V gave up 6 bases and J gave up 8 bases; unmatched junction bases: 10. Germline CDR1 MDHEN, CDR2 SYDVKM. This CDR3 has 15 amino acids. CDR3 amino acids: CASSHRDRAKEKLFF. Written as DNA, the CDR3 is TGTGCCAGCAGCCACCGGGACAGGGCCAAGGAAAAACTGTTTTTT.

The chain couples TRBV6-5 to TRBJ2-7; TRBD2 might be the D (6 bases). Trimming shortened V by 1 base and J by 6 bases, and 7 bases separated the two germline ends. This CDR3 region has 12 residues. Germline V gene lookup returns CDR1 MNHEY and CDR2 SVGAGI. Here the CDR3 DNA reads TGTGCCAGCAGTTACTGGGGAGGCGAGCAGTACTTC. Translating it yields CASSYWGGEQYF.

The chain combines TRBV7-3 with TRBJ1-5, with D perhaps TRBD1 (5 bases). CDR3 size: 17 residues. V lost 1 base, J lost 5 bases, and 18 bases lay in between. Germline V gene lookup returns CDR1 SGHTA and CDR2 FQGTGA. CDR3 nucleotide sequence: TGTGCCAGCAGCTTAATCATTCTTGGCGGCAGGGATCAGCCCCAGCATTTT. Translation gives CASSLIILGGRDQPQHF.

This clone was counted once. This chain links TRBV2 with TRBJ1-1; D not resolved. The ends were cut back, 4 bases at V and 0 bases at J, with 12 bases in the middle. The CDR3 totals 15 residues. Germline CDR1 SNHLY, CDR2 FYNNEI. CDR3 nucleotide sequence: TGTGCCAGCAGTGTGGCAGGCCTCTTGAACACTGAAGCTTTCTTT. It is translated as CASSVAGLLNTEAFF.

V usage is TRBV2 and J usage is TRBJ2-7; 7 bases map to TRBD1. The CDR3 runs to 18 residues. The V segment lost 0 bases and the J segment 3 bases; nucleotides outside the gene matches: 14. Germline-derived CDR1 and CDR2 are SNHLY and FYNNEI. The CDR3 nucleotides read TGTGCCAGCAGTGAAGCGTTCGTGCTGGGACAGAACCGCTACGAGCAGTACTTC. It encodes CASSEAFVLGQNRYEQYF.

The chain employs TRBV7-9 and TRBJ2-1; D is perhaps TRBD2 (6 bases). The germline gives CDR1 SEHNR, CDR2 FQNEAQ (reference sequence). The V and J ends lost 0 bases and 5 bases respectively, with 14 bases between them. The CDR3 contains 16 residues. This chain's CDR3 is CASSLARLGLDNEQFF. CDR3 sequence (DNA): TGTGCCAGCAGCTTAGCGAGGTTGGGACTGGACAATGAGCAGTTCTTC.

This sequence joins TRBV7-8 and TRBJ2-1; TRBD2 agrees at 9 bases. This CDR3 contains 15 residues. Trimming removed 5 bases from V and 5 bases from J; junction bases left unmatched: 7. Germline V gene data show CDR1 as SGHVS and CDR2 as FQNEAQ. For the CDR3, the DNA is TGTGCCAGCAGCCCCACTAGCGGGCCCAACAATGAGCAGTTCTTC. Encoded protein: CASSPTSGPNNEQFF.

The chain employs TRBV28 and TRBJ2-7; 9 nucleotides agree with TRBD1. Germline CDR1 and CDR2: MDHEN and SYDVKM. This CDR3 has 16 amino acids. The J segment lost 9 bases and the V segment lost 5 bases, leaving 17 bases of the junction unmatched. The CDR3 bases are TGTGCCAGCAGTCCCCTTGGGGACAGGGTTTGGGAATGGCAGTACTTC. This codes for CASSPLGDRVWEWQYF.

The CDR3 nucleotides are TGTGCCAGCAGCGCAGAGCGGGGTTCATACAATGAGCAGTTCTTC. Protein product: CASSAERGSYNEQFF. The chain couples TRBV9 to TRBJ2-1; 7 nucleotides align to TRBD2. The J segment lost 4 bases and the V segment lost 3 bases, leaving 7 bases of the junction unmatched. Per the germline V gene, CDR1 is SGDLS and CDR2 is YYNGEE. The CDR3 loop spans 15 amino acids.

The CDR3 sequence: CASSVAGTGLNEQFF. CDR3 bases: TGTGCCAGCAGCGTAGCGGGGACAGGGCTTAATGAGCAGTTCTTC. This sequence joins TRBV9 and TRBJ2-1; 9 nucleotides line up with TRBD1. The CDR3 runs 15 residues. J was trimmed by 7 bases and V by 0 bases; bases with no gene match: 5. Germline V gene lookup returns CDR1 SGDLS and CDR2 YYNGEE.

This clone has just one count. The chain has TRBV7-8 and TRBJ2-7; 10 bases are shared with TRBD2. Trimming took 4 bases from V and 0 from J; bases not matched to a gene: 3. Germline CDR1 is SGHVS and CDR2 is FQNEAQ. The CDR3 consists of 15 residues. DNA for the CDR3: TGTGCCAGCAGCTCGCTAGCGGGGGACTCCTACGAGCAGTACTTC. Its protein product is CASSSLAGDSYEQYF.

This chain links TRBV19 with TRBJ2-2, with D possibly TRBD2 on 6 matching bases. The CDR3 runs 14 residues. CDR1 is LNHDA and CDR2 is SQIVND in the germline V gene (reference sequence). Trimming removed 6 bases at V and 3 bases at J, with 11 bases between. The CDR3 here is CASRIGGYTGELFF. DNA of the CDR3: TGTGCCAGTAGAATTGGGGGGTACACCGGGGAGCTGTTTTTT.

The rearrangement uses TRBV6-5 and TRBJ1-2; D is unclear. This CDR3 comprises 14 residues. The germline V gene encodes CDR1 MNHEY and CDR2 SVGAGI. Trimming removed 6 bases at V and 3 bases at J, with 14 bases between. DNA for the CDR3: TGTGCCAGCAGGGCGTCAGGCCAACACTATGGCTACACCTTC. Translation: CASRASGQHYGYTF.

The rearrangement joins TRBV30 to TRBJ1-5; a possible D gene is TRBD1 (5 bases). CDR3 length equals 15 residues. Germline lookup yields CDR1 GTSNPN and CDR2 SVGIG (reference sequence). The V end was cut by 2 bases, the J end by 0 bases, with 11 bases between. DNA for the CDR3: TGTGCCTGGAGTCGACAGATCTTTAGCAATCAGCCCCAGCATTTT. This translates into CAWSRQIFSNQPQHF.

This clone was recorded a few times. The J gene is TRBJ1-6, the V gene TRBV11-2, with 7 nucleotides matching TRBD1. CDR1 SGHAT and CDR2 FQNNGV come from the germline V gene. V lost 5 bases to trimming and J lost 7 bases; unmatched junction nucleotides: 5. CDR3 length: 14 residues. The CDR3 reads CASSAGTANSPLHF. The CDR3 region has the DNA TGTGCCAGCAGCGCCGGGACAGCAAATTCACCCCTCCACTTT.

This clone was found once. The chain recombines TRBV7-3 with TRBJ2-5; D ambiguous. Germline values: CDR1 SGHTA, CDR2 FQGTGA. This CDR3 contains 15 residues. V shed 5 bases and J shed 2 bases, with 15 bases lying between them. The CDR3 spells CASSVSNREQETQYF. Written as DNA, the CDR3 is TGTGCCAGCAGCGTCTCTAACAGAGAACAAGAGACCCAGTACTTC.

The chain is built from TRBV10-3 and TRBJ2-1; D remains ambiguous. The V gene lost 0 bases and the J gene lost 8 bases, with 14 bases spanning the gap. The CDR3 extends over 15 amino acids. Germline V gene data show CDR1 as ENHRY and CDR2 as SYGVKD. The CDR3 protein is CAISESRPTRHEQFF. CDR3 nucleotides: TGTGCCATCAGTGAGTCGAGACCGACTCGCCATGAGCAGTTCTTC.

V is TRBV18 and J is TRBJ1-1; D perhaps matches TRBD1 (6 bases). Trimming took 6 bases from V and 2 from J, leaving 13 bases between them. Germline CDR1 and CDR2: KGHSH and LQKENI. This CDR3 spans 14 amino acids. The CDR3 here is CASSQRTVNTEAFF. DNA for the CDR3: TGTGCCAGCTCTCAAAGGACAGTTAACACTGAAGCTTTCTTT.

V is TRBV18 and J is TRBJ1-1, with 7 bases lining up with TRBD1. The V gene end was trimmed by 7 bases and the J gene end by 3 bases; junction bases not matched to a gene: 5. This CDR3 contains 13 residues. Germline lookup yields CDR1 KGHSH and CDR2 LQKENI. In DNA form, the CDR3 reads TGTGCCAGCTTAGGGGGCAGGGACACTGAAGCTTTCTTT. Protein sequence: CASLGGRDTEAFF.

The chain is built from TRBV18 and TRBJ2-7; D is possibly TRBD2 (5 bases). V lost 3 bases to trimming and J lost 0 bases, with 12 bases between them. Germline V gene sequence: CDR1 KGHSH, CDR2 LQKENI. The CDR3 is 15 residues long. The CDR3 protein is CASSPESGNSYEQYF. CDR3 sequence (DNA): TGTGCCAGCTCACCGGAAAGCGGTAACTCCTACGAGCAGTACTTC.

The chain employs TRBV6-5 and TRBJ2-4; 11 nucleotides align to TRBD1. The CDR3 loop spans 16 amino acids. The V gene's germline CDR1 is MNHEY and CDR2 SVGAGI. The trim removed 3 bases at V and 3 bases at J, leaving 4 bases unmatched. CDR3 in DNA: TGTGCCAGCAGTTATTCCGGGACAGGGGGCAAAAACATTCAGTACTTC. Its translation: CASSYSGTGGKNIQYF.

V and J are TRBV2 and TRBJ1-1; 9 bases are a match to TRBD1. The J segment lost 0 bases and the V segment lost 6 bases, leaving 2 bases of the junction unmatched. From germline, CDR1 is SNHLY and CDR2 FYNNEI. The CDR3 sequence is 14 residues long. CDR3 in amino acids: CASRGQGMNTEAFF. CDR3 sequence (DNA): TGTGCCAGCAGAGGACAGGGGATGAACACTGAAGCTTTCTTT.

The chain joins TRBV4-2 to TRBJ2-3; TRBD1 matches at 9 bases. The germline CDR1 and CDR2 sequences are LGHNA and YNFKEQ. V shed 4 bases, J shed 4 bases, and the junction held 15 bases outside the gene matches. The CDR3 runs 18 residues. CDR3: CASSPPLGTGFAPDTQYF. DNA of the CDR3: TGTGCCAGCAGCCCCCCGCTCGGGACAGGGTTCGCGCCAGATACGCAGTATTTT.

The gene calls are TRBV27 and TRBJ2-2; tentatively, D is TRBD2 (7 bases). V gave up 6 bases and J gave up 5 bases, with 16 bases separating them. The CDR3 extends over 15 amino acids. CDR1 and CDR2 (germline): MNHEY, SMNVEV (reference sequence). CDR3 sequence (DNA): TGTGCCAGCAGCGCACGGGGGGCGCTTACCGGGGAGCTGTTTTTT. It codes for CASSARGALTGELFF.